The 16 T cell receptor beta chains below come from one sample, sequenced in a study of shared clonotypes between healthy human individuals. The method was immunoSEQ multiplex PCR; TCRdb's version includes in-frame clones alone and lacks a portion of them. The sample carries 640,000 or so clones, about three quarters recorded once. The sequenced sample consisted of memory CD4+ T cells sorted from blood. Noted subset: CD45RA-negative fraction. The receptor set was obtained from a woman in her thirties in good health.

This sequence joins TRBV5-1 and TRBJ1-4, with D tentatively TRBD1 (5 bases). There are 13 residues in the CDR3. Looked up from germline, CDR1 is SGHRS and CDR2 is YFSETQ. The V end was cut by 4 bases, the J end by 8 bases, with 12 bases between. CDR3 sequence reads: CASSTGHGEKLFF. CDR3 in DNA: TGCGCCAGCAGCACGGGGCATGGGGAAAAACTGTTTTTT.

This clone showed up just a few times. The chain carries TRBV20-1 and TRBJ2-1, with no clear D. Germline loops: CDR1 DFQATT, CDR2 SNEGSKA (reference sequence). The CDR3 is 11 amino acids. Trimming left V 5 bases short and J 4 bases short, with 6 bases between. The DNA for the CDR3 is TGCAGTGCTCTCCAATACAATGAGCAGTTCTTC. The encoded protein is CSALQYNEQFF.

The chain's CDR3 is CASSLGLAGVEYF. CDR3 coding DNA: TGTGCCAGCAGTTTAGGCCTAGCGGGAGTTGAGTACTTC. The chain recombines TRBV28 with TRBJ2-7; 10 bases map to TRBD2. CDR3 length: 13 residues. The J segment lost 11 bases and the V segment lost 2 bases, leaving 6 bases of the junction unmatched. CDR1 and CDR2 from the germline V gene are MDHEN and SYDVKM. The entire variable domain, with the rest obtained from reference TRBV28 and TRBJ2-7, is as follows: DVKVTQSSRYLVKRTGEKVFLECVQDMDHENMFWYRQDPGLGLRLIYFSYDVKMKEKGDIPEGYSVSREKKERFSLILESASTNQTSMYLCASSLGLAGVEYFGPGTRLTVT.

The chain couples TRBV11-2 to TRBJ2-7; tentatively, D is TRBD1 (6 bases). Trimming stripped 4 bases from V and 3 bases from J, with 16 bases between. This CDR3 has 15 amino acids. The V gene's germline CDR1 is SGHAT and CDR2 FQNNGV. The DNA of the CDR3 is TGTGCCAGCAGCTCCGGGACAAGCCGTATCTACGAGCAGTACTTC. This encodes CASSSGTSRIYEQYF. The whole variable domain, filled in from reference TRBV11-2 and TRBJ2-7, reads EAGVAQSPRYKIIEKRQSVAFWCNPISGHATLYWYQQILGQGPKLLIQFQNNGVVDDSQLPKDRFSAERLKGVDSTLKIQPAKLEDSAVYLCASSSGTSRIYEQYFGPGTRLTVT.

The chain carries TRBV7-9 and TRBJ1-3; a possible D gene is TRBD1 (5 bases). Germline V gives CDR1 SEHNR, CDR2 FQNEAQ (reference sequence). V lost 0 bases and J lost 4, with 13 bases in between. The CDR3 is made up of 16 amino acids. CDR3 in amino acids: CASSLAGPGRGNTIYF. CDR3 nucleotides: TGTGCCAGCAGCTTAGCGGGACCAGGGAGAGGAAACACCATATATTTT.

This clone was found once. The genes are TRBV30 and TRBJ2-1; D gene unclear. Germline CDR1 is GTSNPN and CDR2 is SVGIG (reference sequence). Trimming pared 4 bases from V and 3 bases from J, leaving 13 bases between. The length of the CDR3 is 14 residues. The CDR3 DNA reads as TGTGCCTGGAACCTATACCGGAGCTACAATGAGCAGTTCTTC. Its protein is CAWNLYRSYNEQFF.

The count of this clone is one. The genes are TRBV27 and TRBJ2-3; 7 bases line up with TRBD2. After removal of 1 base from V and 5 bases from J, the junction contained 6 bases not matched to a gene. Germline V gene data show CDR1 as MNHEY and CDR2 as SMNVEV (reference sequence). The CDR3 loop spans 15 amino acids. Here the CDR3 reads CASSLWGTIGDTQYF. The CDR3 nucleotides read TGTGCCAGCAGTTTATGGGGGACTATTGGAGATACGCAGTATTTT.

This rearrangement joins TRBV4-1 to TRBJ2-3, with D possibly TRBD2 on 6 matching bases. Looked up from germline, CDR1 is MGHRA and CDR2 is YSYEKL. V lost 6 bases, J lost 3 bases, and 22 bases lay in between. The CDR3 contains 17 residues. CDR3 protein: CASRLNSAGLPTDTQYF. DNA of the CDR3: TGCGCCAGCAGGTTAAACTCGGCGGGATTACCGACAGATACGCAGTATTTT.

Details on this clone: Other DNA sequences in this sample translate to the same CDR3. CDR3 region: CASSVGGDTEAFF. The CDR3 nucleotides read TGTGCCAGCAGCGTAGGTGGGGACACTGAAGCTTTCTTT. The rearrangement links TRBV9 to TRBJ1-1; D gene uncertain. V was cut by 0 bases and J by 3 bases, with 6 bases left in between. This CDR3 comprises 13 residues. Germline V gene data show CDR1 as SGDLS and CDR2 as YYNGEE.

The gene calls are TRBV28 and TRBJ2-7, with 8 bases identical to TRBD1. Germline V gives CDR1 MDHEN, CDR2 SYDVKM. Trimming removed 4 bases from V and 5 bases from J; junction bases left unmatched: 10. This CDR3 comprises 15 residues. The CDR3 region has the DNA TGTGCCAGCAGTTCGCCGACAGGGGATAAGGACGAGCAGTACTTC. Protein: CASSSPTGDKDEQYF.

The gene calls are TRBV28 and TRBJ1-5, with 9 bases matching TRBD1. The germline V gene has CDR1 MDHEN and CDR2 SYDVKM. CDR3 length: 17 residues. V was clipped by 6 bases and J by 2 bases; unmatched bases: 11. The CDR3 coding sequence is TGTGCCAGCAGCTCACCGACAGGGGGTATAGGCAATCAGCCCCAGCATTTT. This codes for CASSSPTGGIGNQPQHF.

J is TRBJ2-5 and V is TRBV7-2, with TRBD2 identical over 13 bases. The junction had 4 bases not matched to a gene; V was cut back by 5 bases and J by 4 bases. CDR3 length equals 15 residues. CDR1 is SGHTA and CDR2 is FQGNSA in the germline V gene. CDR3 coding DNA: TGTGCCAGCAGCAAGGGACTAGCGGGGTTAGAGACCCAGTACTTC. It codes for CASSKGLAGLETQYF.

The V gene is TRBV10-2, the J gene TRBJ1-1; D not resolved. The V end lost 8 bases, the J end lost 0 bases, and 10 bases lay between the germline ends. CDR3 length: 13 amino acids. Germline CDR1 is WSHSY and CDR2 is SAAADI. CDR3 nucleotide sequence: TGCGCCAGCTCCCTTGAAGTGAACACTGAAGCTTTCTTT. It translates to CASSLEVNTEAFF.

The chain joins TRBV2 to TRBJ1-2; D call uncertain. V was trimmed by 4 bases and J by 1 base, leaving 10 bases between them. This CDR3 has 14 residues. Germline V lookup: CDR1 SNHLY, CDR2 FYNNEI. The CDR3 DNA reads TGTGCCAGCAGTGTTTCGCCGATTAACTATGGCTACACCTTC. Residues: CASSVSPINYGYTF.

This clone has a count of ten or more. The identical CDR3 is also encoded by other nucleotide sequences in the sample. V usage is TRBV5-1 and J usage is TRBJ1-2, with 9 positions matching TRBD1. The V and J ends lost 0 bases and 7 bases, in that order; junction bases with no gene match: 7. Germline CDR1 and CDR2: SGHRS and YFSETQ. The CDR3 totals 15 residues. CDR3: CASSLGDRDIGGYTF. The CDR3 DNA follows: TGCGCCAGCAGCTTGGGGGACAGGGACATAGGTGGCTACACCTTC.

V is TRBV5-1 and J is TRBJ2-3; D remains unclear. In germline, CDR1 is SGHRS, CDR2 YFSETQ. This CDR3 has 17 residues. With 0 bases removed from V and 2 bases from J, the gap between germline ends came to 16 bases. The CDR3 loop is CASSLGRLSADTDTQYF. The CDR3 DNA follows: TGCGCCAGCAGCTTGGGTAGGTTGAGTGCTGACACAGATACGCAGTATTTT.